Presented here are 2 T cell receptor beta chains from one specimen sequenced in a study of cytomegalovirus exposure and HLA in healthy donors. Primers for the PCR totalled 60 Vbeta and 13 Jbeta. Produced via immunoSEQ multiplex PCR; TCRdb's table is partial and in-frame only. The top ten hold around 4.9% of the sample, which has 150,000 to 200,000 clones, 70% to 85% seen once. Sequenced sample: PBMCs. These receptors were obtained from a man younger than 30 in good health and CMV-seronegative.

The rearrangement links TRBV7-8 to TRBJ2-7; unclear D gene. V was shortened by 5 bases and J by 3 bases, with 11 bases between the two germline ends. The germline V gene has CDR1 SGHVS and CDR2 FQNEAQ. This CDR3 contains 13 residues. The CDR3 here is CASSSRNSYEQYF. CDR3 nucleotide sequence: TGTGCCAGCAGCAGCAGGAATAGCTACGAGCAGTACTTC.

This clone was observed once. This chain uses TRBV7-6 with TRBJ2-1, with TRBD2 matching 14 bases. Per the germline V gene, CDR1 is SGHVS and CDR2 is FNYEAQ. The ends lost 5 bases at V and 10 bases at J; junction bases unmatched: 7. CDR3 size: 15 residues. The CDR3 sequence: CASSLTSGGDKEQFF. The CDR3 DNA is TGTGCCAGCAGCCTGACTAGCGGGGGGGATAAGGAGCAGTTCTTC.